This T cell receptor beta chain was captured in a study of post-analysis software for immune sequencing data. As for the study in general: The cohort encompassed relapsing-remitting, secondary progressive and progressive-relapsing multiple sclerosis disease courses.

This clonotype was found a few times. The antigen is undetermined. The V end lost 2 bases, the J end lost 0 bases, and 16 bases lay between the germline ends. The CDR3 is 17 amino acids. Germline loops: CDR1 MNHNY, CDR2 SVGAGI (reference sequence). Unique molecular identifiers were built into the TCR beta cDNA libraries. One entry per CDR3 protein, called by TCRdb with MiXCR from the PCR reads. The top ten clones hold more than 0.55% of a sample with hundreds of thousands of distinct CDR3 sequences, about 32% of them seen once. Notes on the study in general: Several TRBV segments, TRBV5-6, TRBV5-1 and TRBV20-1 among them, were found more frequent in patients than controls. Multiple sclerosis patients had significantly lower normalized Chao1 diversity than controls. Under F measure analysis, samples from one preparation batch co-clustered strongly.

The chain uses TRBV6-6 and TRBJ1-2, with D unresolved. The sequenced material came from blood. The sequence was collected from a girl between 10 and 17 years old with multiple sclerosis. CDR3 DNA sequence: TGTGCCAGCAGTTACCGACCGCGCCCTCCCACTAACTATGGCTACACCTTC. Translation: CASSYRPRPPTNYGYTF.